This entry lists 21 T cell receptor beta chains sequenced from one sample in a study of T cells in Graves' hyperthyroidism and ophthalmopathy. Amplified TCR beta CDR3 regions derived from RNA transcripts. Carried out on the TCR CDR3, a first-round RT-PCR used the HTBI primer set. TCRdb re-analysed the multiplex PCR reads in MiXCR, keeping a single row per CDR3 protein. The sample shows a few hundred thousand distinct CDR3 sequences, around 42% of them seen only once. The sequencing input was peripheral blood or thyroid tissue (not recorded which). Receptors originate from a woman between 18 and 29 years old with Graves' hyperthyroidism.

The chain has TRBV2 and TRBJ2-5; 8 bases align to TRBD1. Per the germline V gene, CDR1 is SNHLY and CDR2 is FYNNEI. The length of the CDR3 is 13 residues. V gave up 6 bases and J gave up 9 bases; unmatched junction bases: 9. CDR3 in DNA: TGTGCCAGCAGCGGACAGGGATCTCAGCCCCAGTACTTC. Amino acid sequence: CASSGQGSQPQYF.

This clonotype was seen repeatedly, ten times or more. The genes are TRBV4-2 and TRBJ1-5; D is uncertain. The CDR3 is 17 amino acids. Trimming removed 0 bases from V and 0 bases from J, with 12 bases in between. Germline CDR1 LGHNA, CDR2 YNFKEQ. CDR3 nucleotide sequence: TGTGCCAGCAGCCAAGACGGCGCCCAATATAGCAATCAGCCCCAGCATTTT. The encoded protein is CASSQDGAQYSNQPQHF.

This clonotype was seen a handful of times. The chain is built from TRBV27 and TRBJ2-2; perhaps TRBD2 as D (6 bases). The germline V gene has CDR1 MNHEY and CDR2 SMNVEV (reference sequence). The CDR3 has 15 amino acids. V lost 4 bases and J 1 base, leaving 10 bases between the germline ends. The CDR3 spells CASSWGGMNTGELFF. The DNA for the CDR3 is TGTGCCAGCAGTTGGGGCGGGATGAACACCGGGGAGCTGTTTTTT.

The V and J genes are TRBV5-1 and TRBJ2-3, with D possibly being TRBD2 (5 bases). CDR3 length equals 14 residues. V lost 0 bases and J 4 bases, leaving 9 bases between the germline ends. CDR1 is SGHRS, CDR2 YFSETQ, per germline. The CDR3 DNA follows: TGCGCCAGCAGCTTGGAGGACTCACCAGATACGCAGTATTTT. This translates into CASSLEDSPDTQYF.

The V gene is TRBV2, the J gene TRBJ2-3, with 14 bases matching TRBD2. CDR1 is SNHLY and CDR2 is FYNNEI in the germline V gene. V lost 6 bases to trimming and J lost 3 bases; unmatched junction nucleotides: 11. This CDR3 has 18 amino acids. CDR3 sequence: CASRTPGLAGVNTDTQYF. For the CDR3, the DNA is TGTGCCAGCAGGACCCCGGGACTAGCGGGAGTTAATACAGATACGCAGTATTTT.

The gene calls are TRBV10-3 and TRBJ1-1; 11 positions match TRBD1. The V gene's germline CDR1 is ENHRY and CDR2 SYGVKD. Unmatched junction bases numbered 5, after V lost 7 bases and J lost 4 bases. The CDR3 extends over 14 amino acids. The CDR3 reads CAITWGQGGTEAFF. The CDR3 region has the DNA TGTGCCATCACGTGGGGACAGGGGGGCACTGAAGCTTTCTTT.

DNA for the CDR3: TGTGCCAGCACCAAGGGACATTCGTACCAAGAGACCCAGTACTTC. The encoded protein is CASTKGHSYQETQYF. The chain couples TRBV12-3 or TRBV12-4 to TRBJ2-5, with D maybe TRBD1 (6 bases). Trimming stripped 7 bases from V and 0 bases from J, with 15 bases between. The CDR3 extends over 15 amino acids.

This clonotype was counted once. Just one base apart from a much larger clone, this may be a read error. The chain combines TRBV10-3 with TRBJ1-2; 7 nucleotides align to TRBD1. CDR3 length: 15 amino acids. Per germline, CDR1 ENHRY and CDR2 SYGVKD. DNA for the CDR3: TGTGCCATCAGCCTACAGGGGTCGAGGGTGGATGGCTGCACCTTC. Its protein is CAISLQGSRVDGCTF.

This clonotype was found many times. The chain employs TRBV7-2 and TRBJ1-1; TRBD1 is a possible D gene (5 bases). Trimming pared 1 base from V and 1 base from J, leaving 10 bases between. There are 15 residues in the CDR3. Looked up from germline, CDR1 is SGHTA and CDR2 is FQGNSA. CDR3 sequence reads: CASSLVGAANTEAFF. CDR3 bases: TGTGCCAGCAGCTTAGTAGGGGCAGCGAACACTGAAGCTTTCTTT.

This clonotype was observed many times. CDR3 loop: CATSDLRLAGGDTGELFF. As DNA, the CDR3 is TGTGCCACCAGTGATTTGAGACTAGCGGGAGGGGACACCGGGGAGCTGTTTTTT. The rearrangement uses TRBV24-1 and TRBJ2-2, with TRBD2 matching over 14 bases. Germline CDR1 reads KGHDR; CDR2 reads SFDVKD. The length of the CDR3 is 18 residues. Trimming cost V 0 bases and J 3 bases; bases outside gene matches: 2.

A few counts support this clonotype. Lacking the conserved final phenylalanine or tryptophan, this CDR3 likely reflects a read error. No DNA is shown, since the ends of the CDR3 on it are uncertain; the CDR3 is the one TCRdb lists. This sequence joins TRBV24-1 and TRBJ2-1; no DNA check was done on the table's D call, TRBD2. The CDR3 has 8 amino acids, counting both end residues. The germline V gene encodes CDR1 KGHDR and CDR2 SFDVKD. The CDR3 sequence is CALNLRVA.

About this clonotype: An end of the junction differs from the germline gene, which may be a read error. This sequence joins TRBV10-3 and TRBJ2-6, with D possibly being TRBD1 (7 bases). Germline CDR1 reads ENHRY; CDR2 reads SYGVKD. The CDR3 is 14 amino acids. CDR3 DNA sequence: TGTGCCATCAGTGGGACACAGGGGAGGAACACTGAAGCTTTC. Translated, it gives CAISGTQGRNTEAF.

This clonotype was detected many times. The chain is built from TRBV7-9 and TRBJ1-5; D not certain. The V gene's germline CDR1 is SEHNR and CDR2 FQNEAQ (reference sequence). There are 17 residues in the CDR3. Trimming took 5 bases from V and 1 from J, leaving 18 bases between them. The CDR3 loop is CASSRASTGFSNQPQHF. The DNA for the CDR3 is TGTGCCAGCAGCCGCGCCTCCACGGGGTTCAGCAATCAGCCCCAGCATTTT.

The table lists this clonotype with many counts. The chain joins TRBV6-5 to TRBJ1-1, with D unclear. CDR1 and CDR2 from the germline V gene are MNHEY and SVGAGI. Trimming pared 7 bases from V and 4 bases from J, leaving 13 bases between. The CDR3 runs 13 residues. The DNA for the CDR3 is TGTGCCAGCACCACGTGGGAGTCCACTGAAGCTTTCTTT. This sequence encodes CASTTWESTEAFF.

The chain recombines TRBV29-1 with TRBJ1-1; 8 nucleotides match TRBD1. This CDR3 spans 13 amino acids. The germline V gene has CDR1 SQVTM and CDR2 ANQGSEA. The V and J ends lost 8 bases and 1 base, in that order; junction bases with no gene match: 6. CDR3 sequence (DNA): TGCAGCATCCTGACAGGGGCGAACACTGAAGCTTTCTTT. Its translation: CSILTGANTEAFF.

This CDR3 is CASRDGLAGANVLTF. The CDR3 DNA is TGTGCCAGCCGGGATGGATTAGCTGGGGCCAACGTCCTGACTTTC. The chain couples TRBV6-6 to TRBJ2-6, with D possibly TRBD2 on 5 matching bases. Per germline, CDR1 MNHNY and CDR2 SVGAGI (reference sequence). The CDR3 has 15 residues. Trimming took 8 bases from V and 2 from J, leaving 13 bases between them.

The table lists this clonotype with a few counts. The CDR3 DNA sequence: TGTGCCATCAGTGCCGGTGGAAACACCTTC. This sequence encodes CAISAGGNTF. The chain links TRBV10-3 to TRBJ1-2; no reliable D call. The CDR3 is 10 amino acids. The V end lost 4 bases, the J end lost 12 bases, and 9 bases lay between the germline ends. The germline V gene has CDR1 ENHRY and CDR2 SYGVKD.

The count of this clonotype is one. The CDR3 nucleotides are TGTGCCAGCATTCGGGGGGGTGATGAGCAGTACTTC. Translating gives CASIRGGDEQYF. This sequence joins TRBV2 and TRBJ2-7, with TRBD2 matching 8 bases. The CDR3 runs 12 residues. V lost 7 bases, J lost 7 bases, and 6 bases stayed unmatched. Germline V gene data show CDR1 as SNHLY and CDR2 as FYNNEI.

This clonotype was recorded many times. CDR3 sequence (DNA): TGTGCCAGCAGCGCTACAGGGGGCAGGACTGAAGCTTTCTTT. Translating it yields CASSATGGRTEAFF. V is TRBV5-4 and J is TRBJ1-1, with 9 bases identical to TRBD1. J was trimmed by 5 bases and V by 4 bases; bases with no gene match: 6. Germline V gene data show CDR1 as SGHNT and CDR2 as YYREEE (reference sequence). The CDR3 has 14 residues.

The chain is built from TRBV20-1 and TRBJ2-1, with 8 nucleotides matching TRBD2. This CDR3 has 13 amino acids. The germline V gene has CDR1 DFQATT and CDR2 SNEGSKA (reference sequence). The CDR3 bases are TGCAGCACAGCGGGAGAGTCCTACAATGAGCAGTTCTTC. It is translated as CSTAGESYNEQFF.

The CDR3: CASSEETSGSILPETQYF. The CDR3 nucleotides are TGTGCCAGCAGTGAAGAGACTAGCGGGAGCATCCTCCCAGAGACCCAGTACTTC. J is TRBJ2-5 and V is TRBV6-6, with 12 positions matching TRBD2. The V and J ends lost 5 bases and 4 bases, in that order; junction bases with no gene match: 14. CDR3 size: 18 residues. Germline CDR1 and CDR2: MNHNY and SVGAGI (reference sequence).